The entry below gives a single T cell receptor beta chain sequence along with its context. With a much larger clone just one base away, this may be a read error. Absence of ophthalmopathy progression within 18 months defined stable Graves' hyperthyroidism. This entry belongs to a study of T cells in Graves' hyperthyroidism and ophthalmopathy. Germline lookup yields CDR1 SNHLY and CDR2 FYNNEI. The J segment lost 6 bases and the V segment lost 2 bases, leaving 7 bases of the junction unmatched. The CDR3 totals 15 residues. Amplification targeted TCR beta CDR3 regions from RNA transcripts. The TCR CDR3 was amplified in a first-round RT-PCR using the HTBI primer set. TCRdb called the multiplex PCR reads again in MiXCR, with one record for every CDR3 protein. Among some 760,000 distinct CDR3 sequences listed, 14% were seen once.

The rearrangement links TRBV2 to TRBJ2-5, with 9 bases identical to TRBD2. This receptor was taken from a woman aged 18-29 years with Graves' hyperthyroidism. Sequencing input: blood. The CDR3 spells CASSETRAGGKTQYF. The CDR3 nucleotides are TGTGCCAGCAGTGAAACGCGAGCGGGAGGAAAGACCCAGTACTTC.